This T cell receptor beta chain was documented in a study of blood T cell repertoires in COVID-19. The wider study: Researchers got acute and convalescent COVID-19 samples from the United States, Italy and Spain. The analysed material was cDNA or gDNA that came from T cells, B-cell-depleted T cells, or PBMCs.

In the authors' workflow: Nucleated cell number was recorded as an estimate derived from reference gene primer amplification. This table comes from immunoSEQ multiplex PCR, and its TCRdb copy is limited to in-frame clones, with some not included. That table is the source of V, J and clone size, and D and trimming were worked out from the DNA. The profile covers tens of thousands of clones, with about four fifths appearing a single time and around two fifths taken by the ten largest. With 6 bases clipped from V and 6 bases from J, the junction kept 4 bases outside the gene matches. The CDR3 has 13 amino acids. CDR1 and CDR2 from the germline V gene are MNHEY and SVGAGI. In its sample, this clone was seen a few times.

Sequencing input: peripheral blood. V gene TRBV6-5 combines with J gene TRBJ2-1; 8 bases match TRBD1. The TCR comes from an elderly woman with active or convalescent COVID-19. The CDR3 sequence: CASSWTGFNEQFF. The CDR3 DNA is TGTGCCAGCAGCTGGACAGGGTTCAATGAGCAGTTCTTC.